This TCR beta chain was identified during a study of blood T cell repertoires in COVID-19. Overall study: Donors in the United States, Italy and Spain gave samples during acute or convalescent COVID-19.

The CDR3 has 16 residues. Germline lookup yields CDR1 SGHAT and CDR2 FQNNGV. The V end lost 4 bases, the J end lost 0 bases, and 15 bases lay between the germline ends. Original processing methods: Amplification of reference gene primers was used by the study to estimate nucleated cell counts. Produced via immunoSEQ multiplex PCR; TCRdb's table is partial and in-frame only. The V and J calls and clone size come from that table; D and trimming were worked out from the DNA. The data show 150,000 or so clones, with about 91% seen just once and over 9% held by the top ten. The TCR originated in a man aged 45-65 years with acute or convalescent COVID-19. The V call is TRBV11-2, the J call TRBJ1-1; tentatively, D is TRBD1 (5 bases). Sequencing input: peripheral blood. CDR3 region: CASSYPSSGVNTEAFF. As DNA, the CDR3 is TGTGCCAGCAGCTATCCCTCGTCGGGGGTGAACACTGAAGCTTTCTTT.